This note documents a single T cell receptor beta chain sequence. Authors' data handling: Scientists estimated how many nucleated cells there were by amplifying reference gene primers. Data came from immunoSEQ multiplex PCR; TCRdb stores just in-frame clones and leaves some out. V and J calls and clone size follow that table, whereas D and trimming were derived from the DNA. The sample contains around 270,000 clones, around 89% of which appear only once. Per the germline V gene, CDR1 is MNHEY and CDR2 is SVGAGI. J lost 5 bases, V lost 7 bases, and 10 bases had no gene match. The CDR3 sequence is 15 residues long. This entry comes from a study of blood T cell repertoires in COVID-19.

V usage is TRBV6-5 and J usage is TRBJ2-4; 8 bases fit TRBD1. The TCR comes from a man aged 30-40 years with acute or convalescent COVID-19. Sequencing input: peripheral blood. In DNA form, the CDR3 reads TGTGCCAGCACCCCAAATACGGGACAGGAAAACATTCAGTACTTC. This translates into CASTPNTGQENIQYF.